This T cell receptor (beta chain) emerged from a study of T cells after yellow fever vaccination. The overall study: In the case of low-cell-number fractions, SMART-Seq v4 Ultra Low Input was used for preparation.

A single record per CDR3 protein comes from TCRdb applying MiXCR to the 5' RACE reads. The data show hundreds of thousands of distinct CDR3 sequences, with 8.7% seen just once and around 3.5% held by the top ten. As to this clonotype: Its matching antigen is unknown.

General study results and limits: A small share of clonotypes appeared in both CD4 and CD8 compartments.

The CDR3 is 14 residues long. V lost 5 bases and J 2 bases, leaving 12 bases between the germline ends. The germline CDR1 and CDR2 sequences are DFQATT and SNEGSKA (reference sequence). V is TRBV20-1 and J is TRBJ2-2; perhaps TRBD1 as D (6 bases). The material was CD4+ T cells sorted from PBMCs, obtained 5 days after the yellow fever booster vaccination. This clonotype was sampled from a man younger than 35 who received the YFV17D yellow fever vaccine. The CDR3 protein is CSADSGTNTGELFF. DNA of the CDR3: TGCAGTGCTGATTCCGGGACAAACACCGGGGAGCTGTTTTTT.